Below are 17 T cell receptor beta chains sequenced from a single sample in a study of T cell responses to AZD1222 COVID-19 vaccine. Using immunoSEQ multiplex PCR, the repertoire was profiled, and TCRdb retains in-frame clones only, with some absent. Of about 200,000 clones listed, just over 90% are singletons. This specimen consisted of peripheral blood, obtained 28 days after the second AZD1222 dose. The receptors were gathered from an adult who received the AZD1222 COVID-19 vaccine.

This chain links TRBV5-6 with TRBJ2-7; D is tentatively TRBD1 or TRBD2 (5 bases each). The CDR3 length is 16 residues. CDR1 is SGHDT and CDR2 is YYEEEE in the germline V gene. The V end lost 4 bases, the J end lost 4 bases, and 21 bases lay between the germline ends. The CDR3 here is CASSDSPRRWGYEQYF. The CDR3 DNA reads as TGTGCCAGCAGCGATTCACCTAGGCGGTGGGGGTACGAGCAGTACTTC.

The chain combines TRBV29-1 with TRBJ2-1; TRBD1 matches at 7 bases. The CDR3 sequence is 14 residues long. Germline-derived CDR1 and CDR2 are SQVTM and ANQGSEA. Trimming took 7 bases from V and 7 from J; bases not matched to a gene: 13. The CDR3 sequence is CSGQGGLVGNEQFF. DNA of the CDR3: TGCAGCGGACAAGGGGGCTTAGTGGGGAATGAGCAGTTCTTC.

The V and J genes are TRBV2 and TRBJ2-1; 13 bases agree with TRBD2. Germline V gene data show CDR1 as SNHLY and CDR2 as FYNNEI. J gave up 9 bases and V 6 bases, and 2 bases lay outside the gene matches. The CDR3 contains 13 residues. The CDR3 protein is CASSGLAGVEQFF. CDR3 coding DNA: TGTGCCAGCAGCGGACTAGCGGGAGTTGAGCAGTTCTTC.

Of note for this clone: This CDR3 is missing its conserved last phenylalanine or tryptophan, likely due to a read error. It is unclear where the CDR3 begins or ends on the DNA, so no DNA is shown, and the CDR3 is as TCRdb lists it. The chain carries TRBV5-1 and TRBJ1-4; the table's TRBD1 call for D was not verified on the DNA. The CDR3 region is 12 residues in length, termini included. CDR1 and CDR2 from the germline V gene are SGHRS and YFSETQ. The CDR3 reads CASSSTCGLRNL.

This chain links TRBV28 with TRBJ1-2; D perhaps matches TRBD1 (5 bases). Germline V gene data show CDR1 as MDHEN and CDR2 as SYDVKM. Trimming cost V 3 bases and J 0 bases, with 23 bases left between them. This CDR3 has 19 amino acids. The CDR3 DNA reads TGTGCCAGCAGTTTCATCCTCAGCTTGGGGGTACCTACTAACTATGGCTACACCTTC. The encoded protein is CASSFILSLGVPTNYGYTF.

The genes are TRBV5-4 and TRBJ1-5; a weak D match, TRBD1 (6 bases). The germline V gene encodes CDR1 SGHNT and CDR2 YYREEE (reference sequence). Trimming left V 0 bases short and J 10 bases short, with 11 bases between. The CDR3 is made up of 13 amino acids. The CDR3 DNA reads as TGTGCCAGCAGCTTGGGACAACAGGGACCCCAGCATTTT. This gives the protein CASSLGQQGPQHF.

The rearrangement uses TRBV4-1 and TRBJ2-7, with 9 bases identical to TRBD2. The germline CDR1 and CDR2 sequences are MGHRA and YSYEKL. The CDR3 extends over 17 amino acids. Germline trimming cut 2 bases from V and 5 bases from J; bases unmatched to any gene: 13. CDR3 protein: CASSQRPFSGSSHEQYF. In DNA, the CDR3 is TGCGCCAGCAGCCAAAGGCCGTTTAGCGGGAGTTCCCACGAGCAGTACTTC.

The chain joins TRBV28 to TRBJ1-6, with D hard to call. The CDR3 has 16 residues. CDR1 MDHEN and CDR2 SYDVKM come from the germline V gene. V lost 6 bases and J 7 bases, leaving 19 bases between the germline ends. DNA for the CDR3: TGTGCCAGCAGCCGTCGAGCAGGTACCCAAAATTCACCCCTCCACTTT. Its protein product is CASSRRAGTQNSPLHF.

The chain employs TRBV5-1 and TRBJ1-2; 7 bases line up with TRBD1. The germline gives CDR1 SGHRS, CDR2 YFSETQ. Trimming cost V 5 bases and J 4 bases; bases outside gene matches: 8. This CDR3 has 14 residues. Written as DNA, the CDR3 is TGCGCCAGCAGTACCTACAGGGGAAGCTATGGCTACACCTTC. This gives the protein CASSTYRGSYGYTF.

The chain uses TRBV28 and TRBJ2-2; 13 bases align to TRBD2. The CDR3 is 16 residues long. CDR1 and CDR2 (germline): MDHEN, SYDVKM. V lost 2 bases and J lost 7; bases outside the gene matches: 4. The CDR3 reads CASSLRTSGGHGELFF. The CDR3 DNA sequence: TGTGCCAGCAGTTTACGGACTAGCGGGGGCCACGGGGAGCTGTTTTTT.

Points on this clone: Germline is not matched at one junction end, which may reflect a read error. The CDR3 region is CASSLPGNQPQHF. The CDR3, as DNA: TGTGCTAGCAGCTTACCGGGGAATCAGCCCCAGCATTTT. The chain uses TRBV7-7 and TRBJ1-5; D is ambiguous. The CDR3 spans 13 residues. Per germline, CDR1 SSHAT and CDR2 FNYEAQ (reference sequence).

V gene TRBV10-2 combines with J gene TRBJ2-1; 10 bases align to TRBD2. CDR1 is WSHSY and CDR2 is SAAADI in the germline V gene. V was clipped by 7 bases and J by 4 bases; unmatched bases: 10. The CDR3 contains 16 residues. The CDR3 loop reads CASKSRTSGAYNEQFF. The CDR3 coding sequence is TGCGCCAGCAAGTCCCGGACTAGCGGAGCATACAATGAGCAGTTCTTC.

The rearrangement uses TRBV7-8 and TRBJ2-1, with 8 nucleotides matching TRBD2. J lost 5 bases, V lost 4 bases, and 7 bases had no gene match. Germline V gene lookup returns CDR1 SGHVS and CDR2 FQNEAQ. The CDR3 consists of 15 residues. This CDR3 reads CASSYPGLGHNEQFF. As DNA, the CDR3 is TGTGCCAGCAGCTATCCGGGACTAGGGCACAATGAGCAGTTCTTC. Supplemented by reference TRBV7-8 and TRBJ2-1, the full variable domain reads GAGVSQSPRYKVAKRGQDVALRCDPISGHVSLFWYQQALGQGPEFLTYFQNEAQLDKSGLPSDRFFAERPEGSVSTLKIQRTQQEDSAVYLCASSYPGLGHNEQFFGPGTRLTVL.

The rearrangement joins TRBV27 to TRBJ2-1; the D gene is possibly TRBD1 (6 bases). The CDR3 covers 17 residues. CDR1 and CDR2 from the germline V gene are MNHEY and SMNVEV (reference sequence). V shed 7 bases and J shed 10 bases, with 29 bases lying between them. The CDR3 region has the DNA TGTGCCAGCACCCCCCACGGCCTTAGAGAGGGGGTTGCGGAGCAGTTCTTC. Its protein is CASTPHGLREGVAEQFF.

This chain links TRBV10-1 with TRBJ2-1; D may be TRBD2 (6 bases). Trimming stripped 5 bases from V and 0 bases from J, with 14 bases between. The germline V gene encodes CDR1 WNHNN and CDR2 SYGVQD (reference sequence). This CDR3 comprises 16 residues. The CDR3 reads CASSSGGKSSYNEQFF. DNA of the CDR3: TGCGCCAGCAGTTCGGGCGGGAAGAGCTCCTACAATGAGCAGTTCTTC.

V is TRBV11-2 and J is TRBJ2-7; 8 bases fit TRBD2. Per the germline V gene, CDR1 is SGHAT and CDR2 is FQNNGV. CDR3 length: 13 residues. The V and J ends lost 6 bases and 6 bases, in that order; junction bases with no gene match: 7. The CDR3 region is CASSFSGNGEQYF. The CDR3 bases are TGTGCCAGCAGTTTTAGCGGGAACGGCGAGCAGTACTTC. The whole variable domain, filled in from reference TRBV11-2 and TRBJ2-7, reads EAGVAQSPRYKIIEKRQSVAFWCNPISGHATLYWYQQILGQGPKLLIQFQNNGVVDDSQLPKDRFSAERLKGVDSTLKIQPAKLEDSAVYLCASSFSGNGEQYFGPGTRLTVT.

The CDR3: CASSLGAGSNQPQHF. DNA for the CDR3: TGTGCCAGCAGCTTAGGTGCAGGTAGCAATCAGCCCCAGCATTTT. The chain joins TRBV7-9 to TRBJ1-5; D uncertain. The germline V gene encodes CDR1 SEHNR and CDR2 FQNEAQ (reference sequence). The V and J ends lost 1 base and 0 bases respectively, with 7 bases between them. The CDR3 has 15 amino acids.